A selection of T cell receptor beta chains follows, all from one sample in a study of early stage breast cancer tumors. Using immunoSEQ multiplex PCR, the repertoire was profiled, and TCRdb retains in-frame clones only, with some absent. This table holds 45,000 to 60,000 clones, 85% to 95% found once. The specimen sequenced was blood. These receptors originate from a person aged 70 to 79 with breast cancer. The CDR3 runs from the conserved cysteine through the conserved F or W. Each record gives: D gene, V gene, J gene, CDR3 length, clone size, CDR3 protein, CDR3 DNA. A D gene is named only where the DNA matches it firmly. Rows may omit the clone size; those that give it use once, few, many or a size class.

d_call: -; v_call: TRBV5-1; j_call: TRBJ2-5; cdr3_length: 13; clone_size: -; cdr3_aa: CASSLSGKETQYF; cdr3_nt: TGCGCCAGCAGCTTGTCAGGAAAAGAGACCCAGTACTTC
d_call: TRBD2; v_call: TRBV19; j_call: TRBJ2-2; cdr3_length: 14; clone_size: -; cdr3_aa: CATTSATNTGELFF; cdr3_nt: TGTGCTACGACTAGCGCCACGAACACCGGGGAGCTGTTTTTT
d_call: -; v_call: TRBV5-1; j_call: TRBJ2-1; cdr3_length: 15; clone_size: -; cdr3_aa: CASSPGHTTYNEQFF; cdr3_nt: TGCGCCAGCAGCCCGGGACACACTACCTACAATGAGCAGTTCTTC
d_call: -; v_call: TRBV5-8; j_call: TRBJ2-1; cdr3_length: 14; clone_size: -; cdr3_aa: CASRVGWSGSEQFF; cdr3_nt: TGTGCCAGCAGAGTGGGGTGGTCCGGGAGCGAGCAGTTCTTC
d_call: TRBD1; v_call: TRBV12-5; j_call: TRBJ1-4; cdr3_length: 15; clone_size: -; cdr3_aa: CASGEAGGSGEKLFF; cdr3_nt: TGTGCTAGTGGTGAGGCAGGGGGGTCGGGCGAAAAACTGTTTTTT
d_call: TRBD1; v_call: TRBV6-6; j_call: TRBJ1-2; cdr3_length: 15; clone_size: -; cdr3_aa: CASTTGQGVNYGYTF; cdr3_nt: TGTGCCAGCACTACGGGACAGGGGGTAAACTATGGCTACACCTTC
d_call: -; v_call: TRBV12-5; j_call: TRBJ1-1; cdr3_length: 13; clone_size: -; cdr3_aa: CASGLGSRTEAFF; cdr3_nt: TGTGCTAGTGGTTTGGGATCGAGGACTGAAGCTTTCTTT
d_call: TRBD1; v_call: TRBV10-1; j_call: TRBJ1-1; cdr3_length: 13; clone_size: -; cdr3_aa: CASGRTGGTEAFF; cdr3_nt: TGCGCCAGCGGAAGGACAGGGGGGACTGAAGCTTTCTTT
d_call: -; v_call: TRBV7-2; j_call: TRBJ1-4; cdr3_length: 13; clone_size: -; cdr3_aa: CASSLAPSEKLFF; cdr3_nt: TGTGCCAGCAGCTTAGCGCCTAGTGAAAAACTGTTTTTT
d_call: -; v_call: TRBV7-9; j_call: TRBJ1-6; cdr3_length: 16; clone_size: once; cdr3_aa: CASSPVISSYNSPLHF; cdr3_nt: TGTGCCAGCAGCCCAGTTATCAGCTCCTATAATTCACCCCTCCACTTT
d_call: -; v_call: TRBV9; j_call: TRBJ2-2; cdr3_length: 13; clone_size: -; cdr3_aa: CASSNRQHRELFF; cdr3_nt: TGTGCCAGCAGCAACCGACAGCACCGGGAGCTGTTTTTT
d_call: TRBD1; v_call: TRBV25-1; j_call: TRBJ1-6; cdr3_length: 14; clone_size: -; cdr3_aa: CASSESGQSGTLHF; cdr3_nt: TGTGCCAGCAGTGAATCGGGACAGTCTGGGACCCTCCACTTT
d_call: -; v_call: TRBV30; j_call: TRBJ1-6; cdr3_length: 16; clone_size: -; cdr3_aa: CAWSVLAPRTDSPLHF; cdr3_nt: TGTGCCTGGAGTGTACTTGCCCCCCGCACGGATTCACCCCTCCACTTT
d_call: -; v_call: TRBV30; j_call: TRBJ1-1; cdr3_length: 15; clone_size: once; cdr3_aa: CAWSIRGGSDTEAFF; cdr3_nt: TGTGCCTGGAGTATTCGAGGGGGTTCGGACACTGAAGCTTTCTTT
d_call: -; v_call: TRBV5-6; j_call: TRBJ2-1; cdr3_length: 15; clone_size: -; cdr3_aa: CASSPGSFSYNEQFF; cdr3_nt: TGTGCCAGCAGCCCTGGCAGTTTCTCCTACAATGAGCAGTTCTTC
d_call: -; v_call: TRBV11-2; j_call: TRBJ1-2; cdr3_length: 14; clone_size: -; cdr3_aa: CASSSGRVLYGYTF; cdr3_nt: TGTGCCAGCAGCTCTGGCAGGGTCCTCTATGGCTACACCTTC
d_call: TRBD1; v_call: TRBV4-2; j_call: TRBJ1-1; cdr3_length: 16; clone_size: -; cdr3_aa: CASSQALQGSNTEAFF; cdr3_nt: TGTGCCAGCAGCCAAGCCCTACAGGGGTCGAACACTGAAGCTTTCTTT
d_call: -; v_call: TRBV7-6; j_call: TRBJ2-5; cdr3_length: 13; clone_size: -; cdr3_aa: CASRREPQETQYF; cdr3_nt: TGTGCCAGCAGACGGGAGCCCCAAGAGACCCAGTACTTC
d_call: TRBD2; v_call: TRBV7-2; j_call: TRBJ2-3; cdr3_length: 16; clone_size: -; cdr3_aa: CASSGRTSGATDTQYF; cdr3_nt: TGTGCCAGCAGCGGGCGGACTAGCGGGGCAACAGATACGCAGTATTTT
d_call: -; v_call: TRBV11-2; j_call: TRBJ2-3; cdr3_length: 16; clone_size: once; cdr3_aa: CASSLVGAGSTDTQYF; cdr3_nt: TGTGCCAGCAGCTTAGTTGGGGCAGGGAGCACAGATACGCAGTATTTT
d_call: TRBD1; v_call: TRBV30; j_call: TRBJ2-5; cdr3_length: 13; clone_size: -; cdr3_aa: CAWSVQGAETQYF; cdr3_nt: TGTGCCTGGAGTGTACAGGGGGCTGAGACCCAGTACTTC
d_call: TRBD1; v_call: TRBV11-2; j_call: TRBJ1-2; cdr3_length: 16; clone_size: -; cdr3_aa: CASSLDSARGNYGYTF; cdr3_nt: TGTGCCAGCAGCTTAGATAGCGCCAGGGGGAACTATGGCTACACCTTC
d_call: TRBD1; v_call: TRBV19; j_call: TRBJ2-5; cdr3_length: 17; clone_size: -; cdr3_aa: CASKRTGRPFLQETQYF; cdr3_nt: TGTGCCAGTAAAAGGACAGGGCGCCCTTTTTTACAAGAGACCCAGTACTTC
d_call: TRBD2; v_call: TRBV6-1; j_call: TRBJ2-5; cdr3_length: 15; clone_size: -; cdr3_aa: CASSEETSGWETQYF; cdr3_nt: TGTGCCAGCAGTGAAGAAACTAGCGGGTGGGAGACCCAGTACTTC
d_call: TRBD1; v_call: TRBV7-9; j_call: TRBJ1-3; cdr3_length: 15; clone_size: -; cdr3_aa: CASSPRDRGLDTIYF; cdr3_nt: TGTGCCAGCAGCCCGCGAGACAGGGGGCTAGACACCATATATTTT
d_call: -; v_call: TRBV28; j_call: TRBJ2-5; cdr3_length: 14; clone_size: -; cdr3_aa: CASSLGQFPGTQYF; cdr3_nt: TGTGCCAGCAGTTTAGGACAGTTTCCAGGGACCCAGTACTTC
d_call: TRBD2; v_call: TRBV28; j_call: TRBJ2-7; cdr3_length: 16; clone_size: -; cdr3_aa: CASSLGLASGSYEQYF; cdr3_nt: TGTGCCAGCAGCTTGGGCCTGGCTAGCGGATCCTACGAGCAGTACTTC
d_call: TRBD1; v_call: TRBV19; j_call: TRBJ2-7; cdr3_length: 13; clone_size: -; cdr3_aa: CASRDRSSYEQYF; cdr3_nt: TGTGCCAGTAGGGACAGGAGCTCCTACGAGCAGTACTTC
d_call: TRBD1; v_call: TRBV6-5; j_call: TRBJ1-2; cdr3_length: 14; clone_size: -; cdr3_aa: CATGTGDFNYGYTF; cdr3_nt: TGTGCTACCGGGACAGGGGATTTTAACTATGGCTACACCTTC
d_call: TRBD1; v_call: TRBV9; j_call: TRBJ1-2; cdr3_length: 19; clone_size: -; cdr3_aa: CASSVAHGIPGTGDYGYTF; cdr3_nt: TGTGCCAGCAGCGTAGCCCACGGAATTCCCGGGACAGGGGACTATGGCTACACCTTC
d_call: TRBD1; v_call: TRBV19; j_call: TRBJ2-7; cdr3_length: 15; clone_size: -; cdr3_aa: CASSLSPQGVYEQYF; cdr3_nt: TGTGCCAGTAGTTTGTCCCCACAGGGGGTCTACGAGCAGTACTTC
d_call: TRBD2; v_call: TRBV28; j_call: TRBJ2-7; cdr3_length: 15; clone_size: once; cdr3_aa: CASYSASGRAWEQYF; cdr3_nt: TGTGCCAGTTACTCCGCTAGCGGGAGGGCCTGGGAGCAGTACTTC
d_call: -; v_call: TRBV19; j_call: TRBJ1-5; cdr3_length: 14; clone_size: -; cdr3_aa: CASRTGELGQPQHF; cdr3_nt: TGTGCCAGTAGAACGGGGGAATTAGGACAGCCCCAGCATTTT
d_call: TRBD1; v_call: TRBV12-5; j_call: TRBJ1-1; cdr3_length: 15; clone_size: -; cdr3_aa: CASGLSTGKNTEAFF; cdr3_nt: TGTGCTAGTGGTTTGTCGACAGGGAAGAACACTGAAGCTTTCTTT
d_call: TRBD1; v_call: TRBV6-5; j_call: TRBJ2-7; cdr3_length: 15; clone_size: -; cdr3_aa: CASSYFGTGTYEQYF; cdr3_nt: TGTGCCAGCAGTTACTTCGGGACAGGTACCTACGAGCAGTACTTC
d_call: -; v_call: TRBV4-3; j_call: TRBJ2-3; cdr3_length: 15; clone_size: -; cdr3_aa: CASSQGTDQRNTQYF; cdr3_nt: TGCGCCAGCAGCCAAGGGACAGACCAGAGGAATACGCAGTATTTT
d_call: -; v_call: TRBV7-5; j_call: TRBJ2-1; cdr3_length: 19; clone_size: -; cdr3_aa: CARSLAEPYPSGRAYEQFF; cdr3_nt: TGTGCCAGAAGCTTAGCAGAACCTTATCCCAGCGGGAGGGCCTATGAGCAGTTCTTC
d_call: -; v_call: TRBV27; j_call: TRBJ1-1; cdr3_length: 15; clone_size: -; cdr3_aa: CASNRGPPMNTEAFF; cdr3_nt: TGTGCCAGCAATAGGGGCCCCCCGATGAACACTGAAGCTTTCTTT
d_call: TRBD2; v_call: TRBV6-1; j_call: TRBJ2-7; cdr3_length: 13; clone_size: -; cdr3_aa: CASSEGTSGKQYF; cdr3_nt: TGTGCCAGCAGTGAGGGGACTAGCGGGAAGCAGTACTTC
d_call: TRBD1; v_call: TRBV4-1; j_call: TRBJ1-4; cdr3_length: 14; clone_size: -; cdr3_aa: CASSQGDRREKLFF; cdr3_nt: TGCGCCAGCAGCCAAGGGGACAGACGTGAAAAACTGTTTTTT
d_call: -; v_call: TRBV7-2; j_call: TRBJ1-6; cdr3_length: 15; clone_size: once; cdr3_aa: CASRLARVGNSPLHF; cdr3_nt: TGTGCCAGCAGGTTAGCGAGGGTTGGGAATTCACCCCTCCACTTT
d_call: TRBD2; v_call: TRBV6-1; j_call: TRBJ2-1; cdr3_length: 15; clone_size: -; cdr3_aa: CASSEAGGLGNEQFF; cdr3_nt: TGTGCCAGCAGTGAAGCGGGAGGGCTCGGGAATGAGCAGTTCTTC
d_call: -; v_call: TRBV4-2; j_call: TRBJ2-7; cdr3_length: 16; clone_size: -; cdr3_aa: CASSQESRRVAVEQYF; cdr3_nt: TGTGCCAGCAGCCAGGAATCGAGAAGGGTAGCGGTCGAGCAGTACTTC
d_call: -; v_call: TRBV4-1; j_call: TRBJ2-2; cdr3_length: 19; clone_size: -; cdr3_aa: CASSQGGGQGSGGDGELFF; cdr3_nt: TGCGCCAGCAGCCAAGGGGGCGGACAGGGGTCGGGAGGGGACGGGGAGCTGTTTTTT
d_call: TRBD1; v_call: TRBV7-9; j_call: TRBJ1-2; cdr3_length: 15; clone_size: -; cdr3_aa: CASSFSTGGNYGYTF; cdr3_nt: TGTGCCAGCAGCTTTTCGACAGGGGGGAACTATGGCTACACCTTC
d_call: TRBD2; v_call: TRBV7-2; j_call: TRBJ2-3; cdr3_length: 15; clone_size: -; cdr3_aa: CASSERLAGSDTQYF; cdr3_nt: TGTGCCAGCAGCGAACGACTAGCGGGATCTGATACGCAGTATTTT
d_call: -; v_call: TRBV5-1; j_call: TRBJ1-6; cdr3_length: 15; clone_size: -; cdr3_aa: CASRTDSRTNSPLHF; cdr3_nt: TGCGCCAGCAGGACGGACAGCCGAACCAATTCACCCCTCCACTTT
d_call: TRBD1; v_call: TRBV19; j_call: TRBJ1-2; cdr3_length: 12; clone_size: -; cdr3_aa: CAIGDRVHGYTF; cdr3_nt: TGTGCCATTGGGGACAGGGTGCATGGCTACACCTTC
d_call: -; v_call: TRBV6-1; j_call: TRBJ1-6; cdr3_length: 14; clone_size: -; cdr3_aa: CASGGQDYNSPLHF; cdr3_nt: TGTGCCAGCGGGGGCCAAGACTATAATTCACCCCTCCACTTT
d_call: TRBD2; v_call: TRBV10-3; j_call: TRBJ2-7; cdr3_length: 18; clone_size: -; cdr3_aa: CAISESTLRGLVDDEQYF; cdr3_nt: TGTGCCATCAGTGAGTCTACCCTCCGAGGACTAGTGGATGACGAGCAGTACTTC
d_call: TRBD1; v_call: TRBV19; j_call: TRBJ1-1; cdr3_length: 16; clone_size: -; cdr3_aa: CASRPQGQGGNTEAFF; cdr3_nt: TGTGCCAGTAGACCCCAGGGGCAGGGGGGGAACACTGAAGCTTTCTTT
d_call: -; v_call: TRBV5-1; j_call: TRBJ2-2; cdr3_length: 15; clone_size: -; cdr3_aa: CASSSTGYMTGELFF; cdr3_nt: TGCGCCAGCAGCTCTACAGGGTACATGACCGGGGAGCTGTTTTTT